These 26 T cell receptor beta chains were sequenced from one sample in a study of T cell responses to AZD1222 COVID-19 vaccine. Clones were read by immunoSEQ multiplex PCR, and TCRdb kept only the in-frame ones, dropping some. The sample carries 80,000 to 95,000 clones, roughly nine tenths recorded once. The source was peripheral blood, collected on day 0 of MenACWY control vaccination. The receptor source for this set is an adult in good health.

In DNA, the CDR3 is TGCAGTGCTAGTAATGGGGGGACCCAGTACTTC. Translating gives CSASNGGTQYF. The V and J genes are TRBV20-1 and TRBJ2-5; perhaps D is TRBD1 or TRBD2 (5 bases each). This CDR3 spans 11 amino acids. Trimming shortened V by 3 bases and J by 7 bases, and 9 bases separated the two germline ends. The germline V gene has CDR1 DFQATT and CDR2 SNEGSKA (reference sequence).

This clone came up once. The V gene is TRBV25-1, the J gene TRBJ2-7, with a tentative D call TRBD1 (6 bases). Germline loops: CDR1 MGHDK, CDR2 SYGVNS. The CDR3 sequence is 13 residues long. Trimming left V 2 bases short and J 7 bases short, with 12 bases between. Here the CDR3 reads CASSEGRGWEQYF. DNA for the CDR3: TGTGCCAGCAGTGAAGGCAGGGGTTGGGAGCAGTACTTC.

The rearrangement links TRBV11-2 to TRBJ1-2, with D possibly matching TRBD1 (5 bases). V lost 5 bases and J lost 1, with 14 bases in between. The CDR3 extends over 15 amino acids. Germline loops: CDR1 SGHAT, CDR2 FQNNGV. CDR3 protein: CASSPQRGRNYGYTF. The CDR3 nucleotides read TGTGCCAGCAGCCCGCAGCGGGGACGTAACTATGGCTACACCTTC. Filled out from reference TRBV11-2 and TRBJ1-2, the complete variable domain reads EAGVAQSPRYKIIEKRQSVAFWCNPISGHATLYWYQQILGQGPKLLIQFQNNGVVDDSQLPKDRFSAERLKGVDSTLKIQPAKLEDSAVYLCASSPQRGRNYGYTFGSGTRLTVV.

This chain connects TRBV25-1 to TRBJ2-2, with D uncertain. CDR1 is MGHDK and CDR2 is SYGVNS in the germline V gene. The CDR3 is made up of 13 amino acids. V dropped 1 base and J dropped 5 bases, with 5 bases sitting between them. The DNA of the CDR3 is TGTGCCAGCAGTGAATTGGATACCGGGGAGCTGTTTTTT. The encoded protein is CASSELDTGELFF.

The V gene is TRBV24-1, the J gene TRBJ1-5; D is uncertain. Looked up from germline, CDR1 is KGHDR and CDR2 is SFDVKD. The CDR3 has 12 residues. The ends were cut back, 6 bases at V and 5 bases at J, with 7 bases in the middle. In DNA form, the CDR3 reads TGTGCCACCAGTCGCCAGGATCAGCCCCAGCATTTT. It translates to CATSRQDQPQHF.

CDR3 amino acids: CASSPAGRVTDTQYF. In nucleotides, the CDR3 is TGTGCCAGCAGCCCCGCTGGACGAGTCACAGATACGCAGTATTTT. The V call is TRBV7-8, the J call TRBJ2-3; D unclear. V shed 5 bases and J shed 2 bases, with 14 bases lying between them. The CDR3 runs 15 residues. CDR1 and CDR2 from the germline V gene are SGHVS and FQNEAQ.

This chain links TRBV12-3 or TRBV12-4 with TRBJ1-6, with D perhaps matching TRBD1 (5 bases). Trimming left V 6 bases short and J 8 bases short, with 11 bases between. The CDR3 consists of 13 residues. The CDR3 sequence: CASREDTHSPLHF. CDR3 nucleotides: TGTGCCAGCAGGGAGGACACGCATTCACCCCTCCACTTT.

This chain joins TRBV9 and TRBJ2-1; D gene uncertain. From germline, CDR1 is SGDLS and CDR2 YYNGEE. The CDR3 length is 13 residues. V lost 3 bases and J 5 bases, leaving 9 bases between the germline ends. CDR3 nucleotides: TGTGCCAGCAGCGGACCCAACAACAATGAGCAGTTCTTC. Residues: CASSGPNNNEQFF.

The gene calls are TRBV19 and TRBJ1-2; D may be TRBD1 (5 bases). The V gene's germline CDR1 is LNHDA and CDR2 SQIVND (reference sequence). Trimming removed 2 bases from V and 8 bases from J, with 21 bases in between. The CDR3 has 16 amino acids. In nucleotides, the CDR3 is TGTGCCAGTAGTATACAGGGTCCTAACCCTGCGGCGGGCTACACCTTC. The encoded protein is CASSIQGPNPAAGYTF.

The J gene is TRBJ2-3, the V gene TRBV27; D call uncertain. Germline V CDR1 and CDR2: MNHEY, SMNVEV (reference sequence). Trimming stripped 3 bases from V and 2 bases from J, with 9 bases between. The CDR3 spans 14 residues. CDR3 amino acids: CASSLGGTTDTQYF. The CDR3, as DNA: TGTGCCAGCAGTTTGGGTGGCACCACAGATACGCAGTATTTT.

V usage is TRBV6-1 and J usage is TRBJ1-2; D is perhaps TRBD1 (5 bases). V dropped 1 base and J dropped 4 bases, with 13 bases sitting between them. CDR1 and CDR2 (germline): MNHNS, SASEGT. This CDR3 has 15 residues. The DNA of the CDR3 is TGTGCCAGCAGTGAAGGAGCTCGGGGACCCTATGGCTACACCTTC. Translating gives CASSEGARGPYGYTF.

The chain recombines TRBV6-6 with TRBJ1-1; 9 nucleotides agree with TRBD1. V lost 5 bases, J lost 1 base, and 17 bases stayed unmatched. CDR3 length equals 19 residues. The V gene's germline CDR1 is MNHNY and CDR2 SVGAGI (reference sequence). The CDR3 reads CASSPNPFGTGTKNTEAFF. CDR3 coding DNA: TGTGCCAGCAGTCCTAATCCGTTCGGGACAGGGACCAAGAACACTGAAGCTTTCTTT.

The J gene is TRBJ2-5, the V gene TRBV12-3 or TRBV12-4; no firm D call. V was shortened by 8 bases and J by 5 bases, with 15 bases between the two germline ends. This CDR3 comprises 13 residues. Written as DNA, the CDR3 is TGTGCCAGCGAAATGGCAGCCGAGGAGACCCAGTACTTC. It codes for CASEMAAEETQYF.

The chain links TRBV29-1 to TRBJ2-3; no definite D call. The germline V and J ends were trimmed by 3 bases and 3 bases, with 7 bases remaining between them. The germline V gene encodes CDR1 SQVTM and CDR2 ANQGSEA. The CDR3 loop spans 12 amino acids. CDR3: CSVDVGTDTQYF. CDR3 nucleotides: TGCAGCGTTGACGTGGGAACAGATACGCAGTATTTT.

The rearrangement uses TRBV19 and TRBJ1-5; 7 nucleotides match TRBD1. The CDR3 is 15 residues long. V trimming: 6 bases; J trimming: 5 bases; junction bases outside the gene matches: 10. From germline, CDR1 is LNHDA and CDR2 SQIVND (reference sequence). Here the CDR3 DNA reads TGTGCCAGTAGGAATGGAGGGGGCATGCATCAGCCCCAGCATTTT. Protein sequence: CASRNGGGMHQPQHF.

The chain links TRBV7-7 to TRBJ2-5; 10 bases fit TRBD2. V was clipped by 1 base and J by 4 bases; unmatched bases: 6. Germline CDR1 reads SSHAT; CDR2 reads FNYEAQ (reference sequence). The length of the CDR3 is 16 residues. CDR3 sequence reads: CASSLGSGGAGETQYF. The CDR3 region has the DNA TGTGCCAGCAGCTTAGGGAGCGGGGGGGCCGGAGAGACCCAGTACTTC.

The CDR3 loop reads CASSLQGDNYGYTF. CDR3 bases: TGTGCCAGCAGCTTACAGGGCGATAACTATGGCTACACCTTC. The rearrangement uses TRBV5-4 and TRBJ1-2; D might be TRBD1 (6 bases). CDR3 size: 14 residues. From germline, CDR1 is SGHNT and CDR2 YYREEE (reference sequence). The V gene lost 2 bases and the J gene lost 1 base, with 9 bases spanning the gap.

V is TRBV6-2 or TRBV6-3 and J is TRBJ1-1; the match to TRBD1 covers 9 bases. Germline loops: CDR1 MNHEY, CDR2 SVGEGT. J was trimmed by 8 bases and V by 5 bases; bases with no gene match: 12. This CDR3 contains 15 residues. Here the CDR3 reads CASSRSGTGNAEAFF. CDR3 nucleotide sequence: TGTGCCAGCAGTCGCTCCGGGACAGGGAATGCGGAAGCTTTCTTT.

This clone has a single count. The genes are TRBV14 and TRBJ1-2; the D is unclear. Germline V gene lookup returns CDR1 SGHDN and CDR2 FVKESK. This CDR3 is built from 13 residues. Trimming pared 10 bases from V and 3 bases from J, leaving 15 bases between. The CDR3 DNA reads as TGTGCCACCAAGCGGGGTCCAGACTATGGCTACACCTTC. It codes for CATKRGPDYGYTF. Complete variable domain (other parts from reference TRBV14 and TRBJ1-2): EAGVTQFPSHSVIEKGQTVTLRCDPISGHDNLYWYRRVMGKEIKFLLHFVKESKQDESGMPNNRFLAERTGGTYSTLKVQPAELEDSGVYFCATKRGPDYGYTFGSGTRLTVV.

The chain uses TRBV6-5 and TRBJ2-5; D is uncertain. The V and J ends lost 5 bases and 7 bases respectively, with 8 bases between them. The length of the CDR3 is 11 residues. Germline CDR1 reads MNHEY; CDR2 reads SVGAGI. The DNA for the CDR3 is TGTGCCAGCAGTACCGGCCCGACCCAGTACTTC. Its protein is CASSTGPTQYF.

The chain joins TRBV18 to TRBJ1-2; D is unresolved. The V gene's germline CDR1 is KGHSH and CDR2 LQKENI. V dropped 2 bases and J dropped 2 bases, with 6 bases sitting between them. CDR3 length: 13 residues. The CDR3 DNA is TGTGCCAGCTCACCAGCACTAAACTATGGCTACACCTTC. Its protein is CASSPALNYGYTF.

This clone occurred once. The gene calls are TRBV5-1 and TRBJ2-1; 9 nucleotides agree with TRBD2. CDR3 size: 17 residues. The germline gives CDR1 SGHRS, CDR2 YFSETQ. With 0 bases clipped from V and 7 bases from J, the junction kept 11 bases outside the gene matches. The CDR3 bases are TGCGCCAGCAGCTTGGTATCTAGCGGGGCCACAATGAATGAGCAGTTCTTC. Its translation: CASSLVSSGATMNEQFF.

The gene calls are TRBV11-2 and TRBJ1-1; 9 bases match TRBD1. CDR1 and CDR2 (germline): SGHAT, FQNNGV. V shed 6 bases and J 4 bases; nucleotides not matched to a gene: 3. The CDR3 extends over 13 amino acids. As DNA, the CDR3 is TGTGCCAGCAGGCTGACAGGGGGCACTGAAGCTTTCTTT. This sequence encodes CASRLTGGTEAFF.

The V gene is TRBV19, the J gene TRBJ1-1, with 9 bases identical to TRBD1. CDR1 and CDR2 (germline): LNHDA, SQIVND (reference sequence). The V segment lost 1 base and the J segment 11 bases; nucleotides outside the gene matches: 14. The CDR3 has 16 residues. The CDR3 DNA follows: TGTGCCAGTAGTATAGGAACTATCGGACAGGGGAATCGGGCTTTCTTT. It specifies CASSIGTIGQGNRAFF.

The chain uses TRBV20-1 and TRBJ1-1; TRBD1 matches at 9 bases. Germline CDR1 DFQATT, CDR2 SNEGSKA (reference sequence). J was trimmed by 10 bases and V by 7 bases; bases with no gene match: 7. This CDR3 contains 11 residues. Written as DNA, the CDR3 is TGCAGTGTTACACAGGGGGCGGGAGCTTTCTTT. This translates into CSVTQGAGAFF.

The chain has TRBV6-5 and TRBJ1-6; no definite D call. This CDR3 contains 15 residues. The germline V gene encodes CDR1 MNHEY and CDR2 SVGAGI. V was pared by 6 bases and J by 4 bases, with 13 bases between. The CDR3 here is CASSPQQPYNSPLHF. The CDR3 region has the DNA TGTGCCAGCAGCCCCCAGCAGCCGTATAATTCACCCCTCCACTTT.